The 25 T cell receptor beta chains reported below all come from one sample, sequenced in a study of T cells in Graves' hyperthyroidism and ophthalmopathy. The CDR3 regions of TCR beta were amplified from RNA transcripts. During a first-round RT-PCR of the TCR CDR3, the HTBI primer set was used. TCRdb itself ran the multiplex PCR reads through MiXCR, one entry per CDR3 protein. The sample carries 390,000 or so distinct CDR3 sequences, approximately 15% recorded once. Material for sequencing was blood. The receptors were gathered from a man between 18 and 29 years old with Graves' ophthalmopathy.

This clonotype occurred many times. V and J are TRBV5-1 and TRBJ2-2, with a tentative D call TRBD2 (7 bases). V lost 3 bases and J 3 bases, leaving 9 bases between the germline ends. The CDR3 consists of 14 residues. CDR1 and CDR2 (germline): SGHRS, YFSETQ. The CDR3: CASSSGGHTGELFF. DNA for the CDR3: TGCGCCAGCAGCTCCGGGGGGCACACCGGGGAGCTGTTTTTT.

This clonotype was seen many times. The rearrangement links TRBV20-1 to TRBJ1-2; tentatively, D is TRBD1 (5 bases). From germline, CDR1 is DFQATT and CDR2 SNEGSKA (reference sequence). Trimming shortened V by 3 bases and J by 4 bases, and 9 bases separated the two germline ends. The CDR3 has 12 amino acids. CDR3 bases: TGCAGTGCTAGGACAGAAACCTATGGCTACACCTTC. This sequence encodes CSARTETYGYTF.

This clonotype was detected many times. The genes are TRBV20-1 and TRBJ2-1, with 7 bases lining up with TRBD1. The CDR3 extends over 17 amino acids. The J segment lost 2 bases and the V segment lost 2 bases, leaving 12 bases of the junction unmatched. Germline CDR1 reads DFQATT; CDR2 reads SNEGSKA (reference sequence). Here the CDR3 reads CSARPNRQGRTYNEQFF. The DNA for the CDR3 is TGCAGTGCTAGACCCAACCGACAGGGACGAACCTACAATGAGCAGTTCTTC.

The CDR3 sequence is CASSIEFGGQPQHF. DNA for the CDR3: TGTGCCAGTAGTATAGAGTTTGGGGGCCAGCCCCAGCATTTT. The J gene is TRBJ1-5, the V gene TRBV19, with D tentatively TRBD1 (6 bases). The germline V and J ends were trimmed by 0 bases and 7 bases, with 10 bases remaining between them. CDR3 length: 14 amino acids. Per germline, CDR1 LNHDA and CDR2 SQIVND (reference sequence).

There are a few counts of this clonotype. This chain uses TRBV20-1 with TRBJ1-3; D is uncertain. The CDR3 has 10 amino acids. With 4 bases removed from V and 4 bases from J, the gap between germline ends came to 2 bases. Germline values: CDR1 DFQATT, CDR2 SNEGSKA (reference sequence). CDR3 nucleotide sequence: TGCAGTGCTAAAGGAAACACCATATATTTT. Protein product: CSAKGNTIYF.

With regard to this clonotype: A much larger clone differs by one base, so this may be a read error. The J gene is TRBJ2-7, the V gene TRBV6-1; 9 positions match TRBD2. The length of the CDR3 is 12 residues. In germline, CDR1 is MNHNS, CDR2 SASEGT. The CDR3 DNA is TGTGTCAGCGGACTAGCGAGGCGCGAGCAGTACTTC. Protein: CVSGLARREQYF.

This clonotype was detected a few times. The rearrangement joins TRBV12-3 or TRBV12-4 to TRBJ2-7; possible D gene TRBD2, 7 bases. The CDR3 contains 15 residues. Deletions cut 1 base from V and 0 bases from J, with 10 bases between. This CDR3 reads CASSLGGGFSYEQYF. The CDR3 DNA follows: TGTGCCAGCAGTTTAGGCGGGGGCTTCTCCTACGAGCAGTACTTC.

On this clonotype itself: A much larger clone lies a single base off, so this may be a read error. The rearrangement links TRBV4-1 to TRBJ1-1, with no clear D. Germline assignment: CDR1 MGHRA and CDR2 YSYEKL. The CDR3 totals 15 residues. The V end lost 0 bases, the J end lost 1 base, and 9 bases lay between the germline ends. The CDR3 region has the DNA TGCGCCAGCAGCCAAGAAGCACGACGGAACACTGAAGCTTTCTTT. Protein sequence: CASSQEARRNTEAFF.

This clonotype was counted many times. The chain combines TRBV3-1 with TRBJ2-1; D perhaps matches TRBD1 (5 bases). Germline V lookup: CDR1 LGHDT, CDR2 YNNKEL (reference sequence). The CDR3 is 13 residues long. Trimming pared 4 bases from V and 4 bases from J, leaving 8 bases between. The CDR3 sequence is CASSPRVYNEQFF. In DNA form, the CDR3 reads TGTGCCAGCAGCCCCAGGGTGTACAATGAGCAGTTCTTC.

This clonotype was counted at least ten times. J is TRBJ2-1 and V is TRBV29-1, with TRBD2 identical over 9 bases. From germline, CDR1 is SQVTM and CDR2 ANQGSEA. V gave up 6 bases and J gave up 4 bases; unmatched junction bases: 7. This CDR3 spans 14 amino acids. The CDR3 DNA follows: TGCAGCGTAGTACTAGCGGGTCATTACAATGAGCAGTTCTTC. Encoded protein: CSVVLAGHYNEQFF.

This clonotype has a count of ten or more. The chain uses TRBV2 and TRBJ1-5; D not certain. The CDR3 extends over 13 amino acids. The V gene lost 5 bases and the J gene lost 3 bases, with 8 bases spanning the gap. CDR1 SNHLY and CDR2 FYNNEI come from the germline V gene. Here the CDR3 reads CASSMGSNQPQHF. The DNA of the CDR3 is TGTGCCAGCAGTATGGGGTCCAATCAGCCCCAGCATTTT. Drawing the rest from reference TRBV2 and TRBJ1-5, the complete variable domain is EPEVTQTPSHQVTQMGQEVILRCVPISNHLYFYWYRQILGQKVEFLVSFYNNEISEKSEIFDDQFSVERPDGSNFTLKIRSTKLEDSAMYFCASSMGSNQPQHFGDGTRLSIL.

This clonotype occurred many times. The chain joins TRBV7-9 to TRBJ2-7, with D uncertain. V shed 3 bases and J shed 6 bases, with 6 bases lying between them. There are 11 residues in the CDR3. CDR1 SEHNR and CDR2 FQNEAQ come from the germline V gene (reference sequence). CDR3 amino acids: CASSFVSEQYF. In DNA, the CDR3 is TGTGCCAGCAGCTTCGTCTCCGAGCAGTACTTC.

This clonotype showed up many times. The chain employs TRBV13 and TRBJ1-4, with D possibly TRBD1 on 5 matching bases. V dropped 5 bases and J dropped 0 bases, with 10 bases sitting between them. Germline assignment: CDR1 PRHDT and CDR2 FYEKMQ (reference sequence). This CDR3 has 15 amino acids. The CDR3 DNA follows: TGTGCCAGCAGCCCAGACAGCACAACTAATGAAAAACTGTTTTTT. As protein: CASSPDSTTNEKLFF.

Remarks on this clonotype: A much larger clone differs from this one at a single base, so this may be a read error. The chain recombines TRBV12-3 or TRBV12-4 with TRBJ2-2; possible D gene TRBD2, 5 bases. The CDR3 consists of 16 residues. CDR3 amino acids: CASRPPRRSPTGELLF. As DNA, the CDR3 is TGTGCCAGCAGGCCCCCGCGGAGGTCGCCCACCGGGGAGCTGCTTTTT.

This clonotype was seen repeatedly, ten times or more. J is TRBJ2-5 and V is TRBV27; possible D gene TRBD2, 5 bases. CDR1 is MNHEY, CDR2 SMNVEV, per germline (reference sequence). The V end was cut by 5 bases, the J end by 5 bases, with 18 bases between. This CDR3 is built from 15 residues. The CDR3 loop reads CASSATGNSWETQYF. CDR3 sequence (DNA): TGTGCCAGCAGTGCTACCGGGAACAGTTGGGAGACCCAGTACTTC.

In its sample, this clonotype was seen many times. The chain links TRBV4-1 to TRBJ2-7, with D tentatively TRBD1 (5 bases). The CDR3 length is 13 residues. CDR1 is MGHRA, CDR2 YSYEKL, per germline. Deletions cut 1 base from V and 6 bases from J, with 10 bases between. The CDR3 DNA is TGCGCCAGCAGCCAAGGGACAATGGGCGAGCAGTACTTC. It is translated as CASSQGTMGEQYF.

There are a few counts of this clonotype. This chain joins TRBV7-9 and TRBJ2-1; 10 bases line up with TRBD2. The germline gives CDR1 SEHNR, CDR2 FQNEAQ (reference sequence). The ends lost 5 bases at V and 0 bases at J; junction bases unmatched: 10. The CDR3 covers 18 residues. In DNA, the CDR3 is TGTGCCAGCAGCCGACCCGCCAGCGGGAGGGACTCCTACAATGAGCAGTTCTTC. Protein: CASSRPASGRDSYNEQFF.

The CDR3 here is CASSKPTERFYGYTF. The CDR3 region has the DNA TGTGCCAGCAGTAAACCGACAGAGAGATTCTATGGCTACACCTTC. The chain links TRBV6-1 to TRBJ1-2, with a possible D match to TRBD1 (5 bases). The CDR3 extends over 15 amino acids. V lost 5 bases and J lost 4, with 17 bases in between. CDR1 and CDR2 (germline): MNHNS, SASEGT.

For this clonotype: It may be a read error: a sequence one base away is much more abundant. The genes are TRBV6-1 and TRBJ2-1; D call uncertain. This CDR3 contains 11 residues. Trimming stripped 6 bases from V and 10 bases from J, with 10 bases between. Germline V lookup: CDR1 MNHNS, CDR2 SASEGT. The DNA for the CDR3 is TGTGCCAGCAGCACAGAGTACGAGCAGTTCTTC. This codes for CASSTEYEQFF.

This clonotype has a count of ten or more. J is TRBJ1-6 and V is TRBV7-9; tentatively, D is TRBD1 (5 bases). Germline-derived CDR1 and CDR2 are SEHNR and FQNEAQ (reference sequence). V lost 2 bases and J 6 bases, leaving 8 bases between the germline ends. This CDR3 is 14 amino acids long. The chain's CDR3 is CASSLRQTNSPLHF. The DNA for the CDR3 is TGTGCCAGCAGCTTAAGACAGACTAATTCACCCCTCCACTTT. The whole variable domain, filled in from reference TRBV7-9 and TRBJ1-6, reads DTGVSQNPRHKITKRGQNVTFRCDPISEHNRLYWYRQTLGQGPEFLTYFQNEAQLEKSRLLSDRFSAERPKGSFSTLEIQRTEQGDSAMYLCASSLRQTNSPLHFGNGTRLTVT.

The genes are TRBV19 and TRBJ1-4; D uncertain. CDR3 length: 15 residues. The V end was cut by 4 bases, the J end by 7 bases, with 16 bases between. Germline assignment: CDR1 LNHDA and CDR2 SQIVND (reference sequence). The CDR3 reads CASSTHPSRGEKLFF. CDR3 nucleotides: TGTGCCAGTAGTACCCACCCTAGCCGGGGTGAAAAACTGTTTTTT.

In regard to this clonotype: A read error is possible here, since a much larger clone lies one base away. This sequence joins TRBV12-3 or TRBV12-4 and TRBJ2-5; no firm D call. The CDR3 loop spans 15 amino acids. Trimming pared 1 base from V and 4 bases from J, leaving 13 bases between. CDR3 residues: CASSLGSTMSETQYF. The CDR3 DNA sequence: TGTGCCAGCAGTTTAGGTTCCACGATGTCAGAGACCCAGTACTTC.

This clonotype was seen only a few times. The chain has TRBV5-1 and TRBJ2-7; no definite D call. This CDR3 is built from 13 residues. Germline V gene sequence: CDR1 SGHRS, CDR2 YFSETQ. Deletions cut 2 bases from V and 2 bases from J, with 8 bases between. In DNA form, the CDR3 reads TGCGCCAGCAGCTTTTCAGAACCCTACGAGCAGTACTTC. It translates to CASSFSEPYEQYF.

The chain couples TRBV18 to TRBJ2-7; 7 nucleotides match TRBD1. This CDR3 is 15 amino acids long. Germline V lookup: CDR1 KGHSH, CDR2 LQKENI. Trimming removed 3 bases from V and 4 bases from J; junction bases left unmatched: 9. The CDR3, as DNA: TGTGCCAGCTCACCGGATGAACAGGGGTGGTACGAGCAGTACTTC. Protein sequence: CASSPDEQGWYEQYF.

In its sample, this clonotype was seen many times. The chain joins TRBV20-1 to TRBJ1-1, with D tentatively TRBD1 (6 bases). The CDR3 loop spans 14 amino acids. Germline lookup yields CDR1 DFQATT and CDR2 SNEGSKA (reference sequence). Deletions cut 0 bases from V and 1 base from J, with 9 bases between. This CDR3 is CSARDRGGNTEAFF. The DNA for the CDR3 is TGCAGTGCTAGAGACAGGGGCGGGAACACTGAAGCTTTCTTT.